A selection of T cell receptor beta chains follows, all from one sample in a study of blood T cell repertoires in COVID-19. TCRdb's table, derived via immunoSEQ multiplex PCR, lists solely in-frame clones and lacks some. The profile shows around 30,000 clones, approximately 71% of them singletons. The sequenced sample was peripheral blood. These TCRs come from a human donor in a cohort sampled during active COVID-19. Both conserved end residues are part of each CDR3. D genes are given only for firm matches. A clone size is listed for some rows: how often the clone was seen (once, few, many), or a class if it is expanded.

v_call	j_call	clone_size	d_call	cdr3_aa
TRBV6-5	TRBJ2-3	NA	NA	CASSPQDTSTDTQYF
TRBV19	TRBJ1-1	NA	NA	CASSNNLRDTEAFF
TRBV7-9	TRBJ1-4	NA	TRBD1	CASSSPGQPNEKLFF
TRBV20-1	TRBJ2-5	NA	TRBD2	CSASRLAGNQETQYF
TRBV6-5	TRBJ2-1	once	TRBD1	CASSYGTGVWDEQFF
TRBV10-3	TRBJ2-1	NA	TRBD2	CAISLAGGSSYNEQFF
TRBV19	TRBJ2-5	NA	TRBD1	CASSKRDRGRETQYF
TRBV7-9	TRBJ2-7	NA	NA	CASRNNYEQYF
TRBV10-3	TRBJ2-5	NA	NA	CAISESRALNPQETQYF
TRBV9	TRBJ2-2	NA	NA	CASSVGQGPRTGELFF
TRBV6-1	TRBJ1-5	NA	NA	CASSDRRGVSNQPQHF
TRBV19	TRBJ1-2	NA	NA	CASSTGSTYGYTF
TRBV30	TRBJ2-3	few	TRBD2	CAWSVLSSGGRDTQYF
TRBV28	TRBJ1-1	few	TRBD1	CASLEDRAEYEAFF
TRBV2	TRBJ2-7	NA	NA	CASKAGRGNYEQYF
TRBV28	TRBJ2-5	NA	NA	CASSLRGWKTQYF
TRBV5-6	TRBJ2-7	NA	NA	CASSPEGIHTSEQYF
TRBV18	TRBJ1-4	NA	NA	CASSPPVGKLFF
TRBV19	TRBJ1-6	NA	TRBD1	CASSPQQGKKMDSPLHF
TRBV27	TRBJ2-3	NA	TRBD1	CASSVQGAGSPDTQYF
TRBV19	TRBJ1-1	NA	NA	CASRTLPGINTEAFF
TRBV4-1	TRBJ2-3	NA	TRBD2	CASSQVGREVTDTQYF
TRBV19	TRBJ2-4	NA	TRBD1	CASSPNRGAKNIQYF
TRBV5-1	TRBJ1-2	few	NA	CASSLGGAGYTF
TRBV2	TRBJ2-1	NA	NA	CASRAESSYNEQFF
TRBV15	TRBJ2-3	NA	NA	CATSRSPRGAGGDTQYF
TRBV28	TRBJ2-7	few	TRBD2	CATFSGEAYEQYF
TRBV5-1	TRBJ2-5	few	TRBD1	CASSAGTGGYQETQYF
TRBV5-1	TRBJ1-3	NA	NA	CASTSGSGNTIYF
TRBV6-2/TRBV6-3	TRBJ1-2	NA	TRBD1	CASSYRDRVWNGYTF
TRBV5-5	TRBJ2-7	few	TRBD1	CASSLTTGGGEQYF
TRBV28	TRBJ2-3	NA	TRBD1	CASGGMGTGEDTQYF
TRBV27	TRBJ2-4	NA	TRBD1	CASPDRGSKNIQYF
TRBV19	TRBJ1-1	NA	NA	CASSLSGQNYEAFF
TRBV5-4	TRBJ2-3	NA	NA	CASSLDRRRTDTQYF
TRBV11-3	TRBJ2-1	NA	TRBD2	CASSFGGGYSGSEQFF
TRBV12-3/TRBV12-4	TRBJ2-1	NA	TRBD2	CASRGLAIGEQFF
TRBV5-6	TRBJ1-1	NA	TRBD1	CASSLERGRTEAFF
TRBV19	TRBJ1-5	once	TRBD1	CASSITWTGNQPQHF
TRBV2	TRBJ2-7	few	NA	CASKGFSEQYF
TRBV5-1	TRBJ2-5	NA	NA	CASSLGQGQTQYF
TRBV4-1	TRBJ2-1	few	TRBD2	CASSQDPTSGGEQFF
TRBV4-3	TRBJ1-1	NA	NA	CASSRREGTEAFF
TRBV10-3	TRBJ2-3	few	TRBD2	CAISDQTSGRATDTQYF
TRBV7-9	TRBJ2-5	once	NA	CASSFATGKETQYF
TRBV19	TRBJ1-2	NA	TRBD1	CASSVTTGQGNGYTF
TRBV7-2	TRBJ1-6	NA	NA	CASSRDLERGSPLHF
TRBV3-1/TRBV3-2	TRBJ2-3	NA	TRBD1	CASSQKTGQGSGTQYF
TRBV11-1	TRBJ2-7	NA	TRBD2	CASSAGLAGDEEQYF
TRBV6-2/TRBV6-3	TRBJ1-1	NA	TRBD1	CASSYSGQGWVETEAFF
TRBV18	TRBJ2-1	NA	TRBD1	CASSPLRQGNYDEQFF
TRBV3-1/TRBV3-2	TRBJ2-6	NA	NA	CASSLGASGANVLTF